This TCR beta chain was captured by sequencing in a study of early T cells in non-severe SARS-CoV-2 infection. Study summary: The authors sequenced bulk RNA from unsorted whole blood, leaving chains unpaired.

Researchers tagged individual cDNA molecules with unique molecular identifiers. TCRdb re-derived calls from the 5' RACE reads in MiXCR, one entry per CDR3 protein. The sample has tens of thousands of distinct CDR3 sequences, around 9.1% seen once; the top ten hold under 10%. This clonotype was observed at least ten times. Deletions cut 0 bases from V and 4 bases from J, with 7 bases between. The CDR3 runs 13 residues. Germline CDR1 reads WSHSY; CDR2 reads SAAADI. Here the sequenced sample was whole blood, taken at baseline. J is TRBJ2-7 and V is TRBV10-2; D gene unclear. The sequence was obtained from an adult who was a healthcare worker with PCR-confirmed SARS-CoV-2 infection or an uninfected control (not recorded which). CDR3 DNA sequence: TGCGCCAGCAGTGAGTCTGGGGATTACGAGCAGTACTTC. Residues: CASSESGDYEQYF.